Following are 9 T cell receptor beta chains from one sample sequenced in a study of cytomegalovirus exposure and HLA in healthy donors. PCR employed 60 Vbeta and 13 Jbeta primers. Profiling relied on immunoSEQ multiplex PCR, and the TCRdb table lists in-frame clones only, not all of them. The sample lists about 82,000 clones, around 77% seen once, with about 3.5% in the top ten. Input material: PBMCs. The receptors derive from a man aged 45-65 years in good health and CMV-seronegative.

This chain joins TRBV7-2 and TRBJ2-7, with D maybe TRBD2 (5 bases). The V and J ends lost 1 base and 6 bases respectively, with 7 bases between them. The CDR3 runs 12 residues. The germline V gene encodes CDR1 SGHTA and CDR2 FQGNSA. The CDR3 reads CASSLVGLEQYF. In DNA form, the CDR3 reads TGTGCCAGCAGCTTAGTCGGACTCGAGCAGTACTTC.

The chain joins TRBV2 to TRBJ2-3, with 13 bases identical to TRBD2. There are 16 residues in the CDR3. V trimming: 4 bases; J trimming: 6 bases; junction bases outside the gene matches: 7. Germline-derived CDR1 and CDR2 are SNHLY and FYNNEI. CDR3 coding DNA: TGTGCCAGCAGTGGTGTTTTGGGACTAGCGGGGGATACGCAGTATTTT. This encodes CASSGVLGLAGDTQYF.

The rearrangement uses TRBV7-9 and TRBJ2-1; 7 nucleotides agree with TRBD1. Unmatched junction bases numbered 8, after V lost 1 base and J lost 8 bases. The CDR3 totals 15 residues. Germline V CDR1 and CDR2: SEHNR, FQNEAQ (reference sequence). The CDR3 nucleotides are TGTGCCAGCAGCTTAGAAGACAGGGAAGTCGATGAGCAGTTCTTC. Encoded protein: CASSLEDREVDEQFF.

CDR3 in DNA: TGTGCCAGCAGTGAATCCCCCCGGGACAGGGGGTTTTACGAGCAGTACTTC. Translated: CASSESPRDRGFYEQYF. This rearrangement joins TRBV6-1 to TRBJ2-7; 11 positions match TRBD1. Germline assignment: CDR1 MNHNS and CDR2 SASEGT. The trim removed 2 bases at V and 4 bases at J, leaving 10 bases unmatched. The CDR3 contains 17 residues.

The rearrangement joins TRBV2 to TRBJ1-1; the D is unclear. V dropped 3 bases and J dropped 0 bases, with 5 bases sitting between them. Germline V gene sequence: CDR1 SNHLY, CDR2 FYNNEI. The CDR3 is 13 residues long. CDR3 DNA: TGTGCCAGCAGTGATTTCATGAACACTGAAGCTTTCTTT. It codes for CASSDFMNTEAFF. The variable domain in full, completed from reference TRBV2 and TRBJ1-1, reads EPEVTQTPSHQVTQMGQEVILRCVPISNHLYFYWYRQILGQKVEFLVSFYNNEISEKSEIFDDQFSVERPDGSNFTLKIRSTKLEDSAMYFCASSDFMNTEAFFGQGTRLTVV.

This clone was seen once. The chain is built from TRBV9 and TRBJ1-1; D gene ambiguous. Trimming took 3 bases from V and 5 from J, leaving 11 bases between them. The CDR3 covers 13 residues. Germline V gene sequence: CDR1 SGDLS, CDR2 YYNGEE. The CDR3 is CASSGHHGTEAFF. CDR3 DNA: TGTGCCAGCAGCGGGCATCACGGGACTGAAGCTTTCTTT. Supplemented by reference TRBV9 and TRBJ1-1, the full variable domain reads DSGVTQTPKHLITATGQRVTLRCSPRSGDLSVYWYQQSLDQGLQFLIQYYNGEERAKGNILERFSAQQFPDLHSELNLSSLELGDSALYFCASSGHHGTEAFFGQGTRLTVV.

This chain uses TRBV30 with TRBJ2-1, with 8 positions matching TRBD1. V was clipped by 2 bases and J by 6 bases; unmatched bases: 3. The CDR3 sequence is 13 residues long. Germline CDR1 reads GTSNPN; CDR2 reads SVGIG (reference sequence). CDR3 nucleotides: TGTGCCTGGAGTATCGGACAGGGCAATGAGCAGTTCTTC. Encoded protein: CAWSIGQGNEQFF.

The chain recombines TRBV27 with TRBJ2-3; 10 positions agree with TRBD2. V lost 7 bases, J lost 6 bases, and 7 bases stayed unmatched. The CDR3 runs 14 residues. Germline V lookup: CDR1 MNHEY, CDR2 SMNVEV (reference sequence). As DNA, the CDR3 is TGTGCCAGCAAGGAGCGGGGGGGAGGCGATACGCAGTATTTT. It specifies CASKERGGGDTQYF.

V gene TRBV18 combines with J gene TRBJ1-1, with 9 bases that match TRBD1. The CDR3 has 15 amino acids. Germline V gives CDR1 KGHSH, CDR2 LQKENI. With V trimmed by 4 bases and J by 6 bases, 9 bases remained unmatched. CDR3 residues: CASSLRDRVRAEAFF. CDR3 sequence (DNA): TGTGCCAGCTCACTTCGGGACAGGGTGAGGGCTGAAGCTTTCTTT. The full variable domain, its missing parts supplied by reference TRBV18 and TRBJ1-1, is NAGVMQNPRHLVRRRGQEARLRCSPMKGHSHVYWYRQLPEEGLKFMVYLQKENIIDESGMPKERFSAEFPKEGPSILRIQQVVRGDSAAYFCASSLRDRVRAEAFFGQGTRLTVV.